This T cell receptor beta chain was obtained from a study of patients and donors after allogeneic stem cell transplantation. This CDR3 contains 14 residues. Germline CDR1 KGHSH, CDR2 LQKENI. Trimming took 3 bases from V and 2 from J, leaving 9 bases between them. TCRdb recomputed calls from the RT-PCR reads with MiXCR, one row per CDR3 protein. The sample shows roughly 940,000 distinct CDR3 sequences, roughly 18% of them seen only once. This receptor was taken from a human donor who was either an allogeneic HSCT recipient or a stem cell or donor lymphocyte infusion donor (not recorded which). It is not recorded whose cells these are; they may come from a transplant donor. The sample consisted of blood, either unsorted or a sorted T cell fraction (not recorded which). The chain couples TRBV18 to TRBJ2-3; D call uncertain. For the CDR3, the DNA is TGTGCCAGCTCACCTCTAATCACCACAGATACGCAGTATTTT. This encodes CASSPLITTDTQYF.